Below are 21 T cell receptor beta chains sequenced from a single sample in a study of blood T cell repertoires in COVID-19. Some clones are missing from TCRdb's copy, which holds only in-frame ones; the method was immunoSEQ multiplex PCR. The repertoire includes some 320,000 clones, 70% to 90% of them detected once, and 5.5% to 8.5% sits in the top ten. The specimen sequenced was peripheral blood. These receptors all come from a young woman who had recovered from COVID-19.

This clone was picked up a small number of times. J is TRBJ2-7 and V is TRBV5-4; a possible D gene is TRBD1 (6 bases). Germline lookup yields CDR1 SGHNT and CDR2 YYREEE (reference sequence). The CDR3 loop spans 13 amino acids. Trimming took off 3 bases at V and 1 base at J, with 8 bases between the two ends. CDR3 DNA sequence: TGTGCCAGCAGCTCCGGGACATCCTACGAGCAGTACTTC. Protein: CASSSGTSYEQYF.

The chain carries TRBV7-9 and TRBJ1-5; 7 positions agree with TRBD1. V lost 2 bases to trimming and J lost 0 bases; unmatched junction nucleotides: 1. Germline CDR1 SEHNR, CDR2 FQNEAQ (reference sequence). There are 15 residues in the CDR3. CDR3 residues: CASSLQGDSNQPQHF. CDR3 bases: TGTGCCAGCAGCTTACAGGGGGATAGCAATCAGCCCCAGCATTTT. Full variable domain (remainder filled in from reference TRBV7-9 and TRBJ1-5): DTGVSQNPRHKITKRGQNVTFRCDPISEHNRLYWYRQTLGQGPEFLTYFQNEAQLEKSRLLSDRFSAERPKGSFSTLEIQRTEQGDSAMYLCASSLQGDSNQPQHFGDGTRLSIL.

This chain connects TRBV5-6 to TRBJ2-1; D is ambiguous. The length of the CDR3 is 13 residues. Deletions cut 4 bases from V and 7 bases from J, with 12 bases between. In germline, CDR1 is SGHDT, CDR2 YYEEEE. CDR3 loop: CASSAASWNEQFF. In DNA, the CDR3 is TGTGCCAGCAGCGCGGCGTCCTGGAATGAGCAGTTCTTC. Using reference TRBV5-6 and TRBJ2-1 for the parts outside the CDR3, the full variable domain is DAGVTQSPTHLIKTRGQQVTLRCSPKSGHDTVSWYQQALGQGPQFIFQYYEEEERQRGNFPDRFSGHQFPNYSSELNVNALLLGDSALYLCASSAASWNEQFFGPGTRLTVL.

This clone has a handful of counts. The CDR3 protein is CASSWQGGTEAFF. The CDR3 nucleotides read TGTGCCAGCAGCTGGCAGGGAGGCACTGAAGCTTTCTTT. The chain employs TRBV5-6 and TRBJ1-1, with D possibly TRBD1 on 5 matching bases. Per the germline V gene, CDR1 is SGHDT and CDR2 is YYEEEE. This CDR3 comprises 13 residues. V was cut by 3 bases and J by 4 bases, with 10 bases left in between.

This chain links TRBV7-8 with TRBJ2-5, with D possibly TRBD2 on 6 matching bases. Trimming removed 4 bases from V and 7 bases from J, with 16 bases in between. The CDR3 contains 14 residues. Germline loops: CDR1 SGHVS, CDR2 FQNEAQ. The CDR3 DNA sequence: TGTGCCAGCAGCTCGGCGGCGGGGATGAGGACCCAGTACTTC. Amino acid sequence: CASSSAAGMRTQYF.

This clone was found once. The chain employs TRBV6-5 and TRBJ1-1, with 9 positions matching TRBD1. CDR3 size: 14 residues. The V gene's germline CDR1 is MNHEY and CDR2 SVGAGI. J lost 12 bases, V lost 6 bases, and 14 bases had no gene match. The DNA of the CDR3 is TGTGCCAGCAGGGAGGGACAGGGAAGACCCCACCCTTTCTTT. It specifies CASREGQGRPHPFF.

This chain connects TRBV4-1 to TRBJ1-6, with 8 bases lining up with TRBD1. V shed 0 bases and J 10 bases; nucleotides not matched to a gene: 5. Germline V gene lookup returns CDR1 MGHRA and CDR2 YSYEKL. The CDR3 has 15 residues. This chain's CDR3 is CASSQDTGGSSPLHF. DNA of the CDR3: TGCGCCAGCAGCCAAGACACAGGGGGATCCTCACCCCTCCACTTT.

The V gene is TRBV5-4, the J gene TRBJ2-1, with TRBD2 identical over 11 bases. V dropped 4 bases and J dropped 5; count of bases not matched to a gene: 5. The CDR3 is 15 amino acids. Germline CDR1 is SGHNT and CDR2 is YYREEE (reference sequence). As DNA, the CDR3 is TGTGCCAGCAGCCTAGGACTAGCGGGTGACAATGAGCAGTTCTTC. It specifies CASSLGLAGDNEQFF.

The chain combines TRBV4-2 with TRBJ1-4, with TRBD1 matching over 9 bases. The germline gives CDR1 LGHNA, CDR2 YNFKEQ. The CDR3 loop spans 17 amino acids. The J segment lost 7 bases and the V segment lost 0 bases, leaving 9 bases of the junction unmatched. CDR3 in DNA: TGTGCCAGCAGCCAAGATGGGGACAGGGAAGTGGGTGAAAAACTGTTTTTT. Amino acids: CASSQDGDREVGEKLFF.

The chain carries TRBV7-9 and TRBJ2-5; D perhaps matches TRBD2 (5 bases). Germline lookup yields CDR1 SEHNR and CDR2 FQNEAQ (reference sequence). The V end lost 4 bases, the J end lost 2 bases, and 11 bases lay between the germline ends. This CDR3 has 14 residues. As DNA, the CDR3 is TGTGCCAGCAGCTCTGGACTGGAGCAAGAGACCCAGTACTTC. The encoded protein is CASSSGLEQETQYF.

To note about this clone: A junction end diverges from the germline sequence, so it may reflect a read error. CDR3 amino acids: CASSQAAGQDHEKLFF. For the CDR3, the DNA is TGCGCCAGCAGTCAAGCAGCGGGACAGGACCACGAAAAACTGTTTTTT. The V gene is TRBV4-1, the J gene TRBJ1-4; 8 positions agree with TRBD1. Germline V CDR1 and CDR2: MGHRA, YSYEKL. This CDR3 comprises 16 residues.

The CDR3 DNA reads as TGTGCCAGCAGCCACCGGGACAGCACCTACGAGCAGTACTTC. Amino acids: CASSHRDSTYEQYF. V usage is TRBV7-9 and J usage is TRBJ2-7, with 7 bases aligning to TRBD1. Germline lookup yields CDR1 SEHNR and CDR2 FQNEAQ (reference sequence). This CDR3 has 14 amino acids. Unmatched junction bases numbered 6, after V lost 5 bases and J lost 2 bases.

V gene TRBV4-2 combines with J gene TRBJ2-7, with 9 bases lining up with TRBD2. V dropped 0 bases and J dropped 2; count of bases not matched to a gene: 2. There are 15 residues in the CDR3. Germline V gives CDR1 LGHNA, CDR2 YNFKEQ. The CDR3 region is CASSQDPSGAYEQYF. The CDR3 DNA sequence: TGTGCCAGCAGCCAAGATCCTAGCGGGGCCTACGAGCAGTACTTC.

The chain employs TRBV11-2 and TRBJ1-4, with unresolved D. V was clipped by 3 bases and J by 8 bases, with 10 bases between them. CDR3 size: 13 residues. Germline CDR1 reads SGHAT; CDR2 reads FQNNGV. CDR3 bases: TGTGCCAGCAGCTTCGGGGTGGGGGAAAAACTGTTTTTT. Encoded protein: CASSFGVGEKLFF.

The chain carries TRBV19 and TRBJ1-5; 7 bases agree with TRBD1. This CDR3 region has 13 residues. V dropped 7 bases and J dropped 5; count of bases not matched to a gene: 5. Per the germline V gene, CDR1 is LNHDA and CDR2 is SQIVND (reference sequence). The CDR3 is CASIEGADQPQHF. CDR3 nucleotide sequence: TGTGCCAGTATTGAGGGGGCGGATCAGCCCCAGCATTTT.

The V gene is TRBV2, the J gene TRBJ2-2; 8 bases match TRBD2. CDR3 length: 16 residues. J was trimmed by 1 base and V by 1 base; bases with no gene match: 2. CDR1 is SNHLY, CDR2 FYNNEI, per germline. Written as DNA, the CDR3 is TGTGCCAGCAGTGAAGTCCTAGCGGGGAACACCGGGGAGCTGTTTTTT. It yields the protein CASSEVLAGNTGELFF.

The chain combines TRBV6-2 or TRBV6-3 with TRBJ1-1; D uncertain. V lost 5 bases and J lost 2, with 6 bases in between. Germline loops: CDR1 MNHEY, CDR2 SVGEGT. The CDR3 is made up of 12 amino acids. The CDR3 region is CASSTINTEAFF. In nucleotides, the CDR3 is TGTGCCAGCAGTACAATTAACACTGAAGCTTTCTTT.

The chain couples TRBV7-2 to TRBJ1-5; D remains ambiguous. V lost 1 base, J lost 12 bases, and 13 bases lay in between. CDR3 length: 13 residues. Germline assignment: CDR1 SGHTA and CDR2 FQGNSA. CDR3 loop: CASSLGEPPSQHF. The CDR3 DNA reads as TGTGCCAGCAGCTTAGGTGAACCCCCTAGCCAGCATTTT.

This clone appeared a single time. This chain uses TRBV5-4 with TRBJ2-5; D might be TRBD1 (6 bases). The CDR3 is 15 amino acids. V lost 4 bases, J lost 4 bases, and 17 bases lay in between. The germline V gene has CDR1 SGHNT and CDR2 YYREEE (reference sequence). CDR3 in amino acids: CASSPRGSARETQYF. The DNA for the CDR3 is TGTGCCAGCAGCCCCAGGGGTAGCGCAAGAGAGACCCAGTACTTC.

The chain joins TRBV5-6 to TRBJ1-2; 10 positions agree with TRBD1. Germline lookup yields CDR1 SGHDT and CDR2 YYEEEE. The J segment lost 2 bases and the V segment lost 4 bases, leaving 2 bases of the junction unmatched. CDR3 size: 14 residues. CDR3 protein: CASSKGQGNYGYTF. The CDR3, as DNA: TGTGCCAGCAGCAAGGGACAGGGGAACTATGGCTACACCTTC.

This sequence joins TRBV7-7 and TRBJ1-1, with a weak D call TRBD1 (5 bases). Per germline, CDR1 SSHAT and CDR2 FNYEAQ (reference sequence). The CDR3 consists of 13 residues. The V gene lost 5 bases and the J gene lost 8 bases, with 15 bases spanning the gap. The CDR3 DNA sequence: TGTGCCAGCAGCCAGGGACCGGGGGAAGAAGCTTTCTTT. This sequence encodes CASSQGPGEEAFF.